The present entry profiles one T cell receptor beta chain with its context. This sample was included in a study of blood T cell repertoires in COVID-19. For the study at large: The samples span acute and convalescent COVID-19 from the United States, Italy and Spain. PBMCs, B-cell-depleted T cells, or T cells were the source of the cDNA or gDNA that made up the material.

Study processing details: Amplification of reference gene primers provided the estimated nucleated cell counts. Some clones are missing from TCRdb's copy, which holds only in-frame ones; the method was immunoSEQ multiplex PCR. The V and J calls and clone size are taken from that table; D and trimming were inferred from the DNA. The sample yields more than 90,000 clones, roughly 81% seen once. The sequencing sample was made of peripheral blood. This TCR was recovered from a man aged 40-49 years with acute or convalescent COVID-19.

The CDR3 DNA follows: TGCGCCAGCAGCCAGTCCCCTCGACTAGCGGGGGGGAAGGCGCAGTATTTT. Its translation: CASSQSPRLAGGKAQYF. The V gene is TRBV10-1, the J gene TRBJ2-3; 14 nucleotides align to TRBD2. This CDR3 contains 17 residues. With 6 bases clipped from V and 10 bases from J, the junction kept 15 bases outside the gene matches. The V gene's germline CDR1 is WNHNN and CDR2 SYGVQD (reference sequence).